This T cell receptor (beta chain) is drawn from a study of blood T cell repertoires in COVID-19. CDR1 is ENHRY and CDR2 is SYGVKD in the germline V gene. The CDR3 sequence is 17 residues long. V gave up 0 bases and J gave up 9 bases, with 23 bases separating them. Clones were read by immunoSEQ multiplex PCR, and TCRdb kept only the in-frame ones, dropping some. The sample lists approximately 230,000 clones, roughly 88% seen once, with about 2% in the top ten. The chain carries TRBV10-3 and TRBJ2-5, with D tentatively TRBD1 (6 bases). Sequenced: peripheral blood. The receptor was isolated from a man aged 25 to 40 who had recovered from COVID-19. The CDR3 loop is CAISESAFSNLKGAQYF. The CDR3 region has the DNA TGTGCCATCAGTGAGTCGGCGTTCTCCAACCTTAAGGGGGCCCAGTACTTC.